This T cell receptor beta chain derives from a study of blood T cell repertoires in COVID-19. This table comes from immunoSEQ multiplex PCR, and its TCRdb copy is limited to in-frame clones, with some not included. The top ten clones hold approximately 6.2% of a sample with roughly 220,000 clones, over 80% of them seen once. Looked up from germline, CDR1 is SEHNR and CDR2 is FQNEAQ (reference sequence). Deletions cut 6 bases from V and 5 bases from J, with 4 bases between. CDR3 size: 11 residues. V usage is TRBV7-9 and J usage is TRBJ2-2; D ambiguous. The specimen sequenced was PBMCs or T cells enriched from blood (not recorded which). This sequence was found in a woman aged 40 to 55 who had recovered from COVID-19. The CDR3: CASSATGELFF. The CDR3, as DNA: TGTGCCAGCAGTGCGACCGGGGAGCTGTTTTTT.